Listed here are 31 T cell receptor beta chains from one sample, sequenced in a study of T cell responses to AZD1222 COVID-19 vaccine. Some clones are missing from TCRdb's copy, which holds only in-frame ones; the method was immunoSEQ multiplex PCR. The sample carries approximately 300,000 clones, almost 95% recorded once. This sample comprised peripheral blood, obtained 28 days after the second AZD1222 dose. These receptors were collected from an adult who received the AZD1222 COVID-19 vaccine.

The genes are TRBV19 and TRBJ2-7; possibly TRBD1 or TRBD2 for D (7 bases each). The CDR3 is 14 amino acids. Trimming left V 7 bases short and J 0 bases short, with 13 bases between. Germline values: CDR1 LNHDA, CDR2 SQIVND (reference sequence). The CDR3 sequence is CASKRDSSSYEQYF. The CDR3 nucleotides read TGTGCCAGTAAGCGGGACAGCAGCTCCTACGAGCAGTACTTC.

This sequence joins TRBV7-9 and TRBJ2-7, with D unresolved. Trimming left V 5 bases short and J 4 bases short, with 9 bases between. The CDR3 is 12 amino acids. Germline values: CDR1 SEHNR, CDR2 FQNEAQ (reference sequence). The CDR3 DNA reads as TGTGCCAGCAGCCTCGACCCTTACGAGCAGTACTTC. Its protein product is CASSLDPYEQYF.

The chain links TRBV2 to TRBJ2-7; D is possibly TRBD1 or TRBD2 (5 bases each). Germline CDR1 reads SNHLY; CDR2 reads FYNNEI. The CDR3 runs 12 residues. V lost 6 bases, J lost 9 bases, and 15 bases lay in between. CDR3 DNA: TGTGCCAGCAGGGGACGACCCTCGCGGCAGTACTTC. It encodes CASRGRPSRQYF. Based on the CDR3 plus reference TRBV2 and TRBJ2-7, the full variable domain is EPEVTQTPSHQVTQMGQEVILRCVPISNHLYFYWYRQILGQKVEFLVSFYNNEISEKSEIFDDQFSVERPDGSNFTLKIRSTKLEDSAMYFCASRGRPSRQYFGPGTRLTVT.

The V call is TRBV18, the J call TRBJ1-4; 7 nucleotides line up with TRBD1. CDR1 KGHSH and CDR2 LQKENI come from the germline V gene. The CDR3 length is 17 residues. The V and J ends lost 0 bases and 0 bases, in that order; junction bases with no gene match: 4. The CDR3 bases are TGTGCCAGCTCACCACCGAACAGGGGAGCAACTAATGAAAAACTGTTTTTT. Translation gives CASSPPNRGATNEKLFF.

The CDR3 region has the DNA TGTGCCAGTAAAAGGGCAGGGAGCAATCAGCCCCAGCATTTT. Translated, it gives CASKRAGSNQPQHF. The chain employs TRBV19 and TRBJ1-5; tentative D call: TRBD1 (5 bases). V was trimmed by 7 bases and J by 1 base, leaving 11 bases between them. Looked up from germline, CDR1 is LNHDA and CDR2 is SQIVND (reference sequence). This CDR3 region has 14 residues.

The chain carries TRBV28 and TRBJ1-2; no reliable D call. CDR1 is MDHEN, CDR2 SYDVKM, per germline. Trimming took off 5 bases at V and 8 bases at J, with 18 bases between the two ends. This CDR3 has 14 amino acids. CDR3 residues: CASSKYGPLGGYTF. CDR3 nucleotide sequence: TGTGCCAGCAGTAAATACGGACCCTTAGGGGGCTACACCTTC.

This clone turned up a few times. J is TRBJ1-2 and V is TRBV6-5; D might be TRBD1 (5 bases). V lost 6 bases and J lost 13, with 21 bases in between. Germline V lookup: CDR1 MNHEY, CDR2 SVGAGI. This CDR3 spans 13 amino acids. CDR3 DNA: TGTGCCAGCAGGGGGGTTGGCGACACATCTGTCACCTTC. It translates to CASRGVGDTSVTF.

The chain has TRBV5-1 and TRBJ2-2, with D possibly matching TRBD2 (7 bases). Trimming removed 7 bases at V and 4 bases at J, with 14 bases between. This CDR3 has 14 amino acids. Per the germline V gene, CDR1 is SGHRS and CDR2 is YFSETQ. The DNA of the CDR3 is TGCGCCAGCTGCGGGGGCTGGGGCACCGGGGAGCTGTTTTTT. Translation gives CASCGGWGTGELFF.

This clone has a handful of counts. The CDR3, as DNA: TGTGCCAGCAGCCAAGAATTCCGGGGGAGCACTGAAGCTTTCTTT. Translating it yields CASSQEFRGSTEAFF. This rearrangement joins TRBV14 to TRBJ1-1; TRBD1 is a possible D gene (5 bases). CDR3 length: 15 amino acids. V lost 0 bases, J lost 4 bases, and 12 bases lay in between. Germline V gene lookup returns CDR1 SGHDN and CDR2 FVKESK.

This chain links TRBV19 with TRBJ1-2; possible D gene TRBD1, 5 bases. Trimming pared 1 base from V and 6 bases from J, leaving 18 bases between. Germline assignment: CDR1 LNHDA and CDR2 SQIVND (reference sequence). The length of the CDR3 is 16 residues. For the CDR3, the DNA is TGTGCCAGTAGTATAGGAGCCAGGGTTAATTTGGATGGCTACACCTTC. Protein product: CASSIGARVNLDGYTF. Full variable domain (missing parts from reference TRBV19 and TRBJ1-2): DGGITQSPKYLFRKEGQNVTLSCEQNLNHDAMYWYRQDPGQGLRLIYYSQIVNDFQKGDIAEGYSVSREKKESFPLTVTSAQKNPTAFYLCASSIGARVNLDGYTFGSGTRLTVV.

This chain joins TRBV7-3 and TRBJ2-7; 12 positions match TRBD2. The J segment lost 2 bases and the V segment lost 5 bases, leaving 10 bases of the junction unmatched. Looked up from germline, CDR1 is SGHTA and CDR2 is FQGTGA. The CDR3 is made up of 17 amino acids. In nucleotides, the CDR3 is TGTGCCAGCAGCCACCCCTGGACTAGCGGGATGACCTACGAGCAGTACTTC. Translated: CASSHPWTSGMTYEQYF.

CDR3 sequence reads: CASSEVGGEGTEAFF. The CDR3 region has the DNA TGTGCCAGCAGTGAAGTCGGGGGGGAGGGAACTGAAGCTTTCTTT. The chain employs TRBV6-1 and TRBJ1-1; D perhaps matches TRBD1 (5 bases). CDR3 length: 15 residues. The V end lost 1 base, the J end lost 5 bases, and 14 bases lay between the germline ends. Germline values: CDR1 MNHNS, CDR2 SASEGT.

This clone has a single count. This chain connects TRBV27 to TRBJ2-7; D unresolved. With 2 bases removed from V and 0 bases from J, the gap between germline ends came to 8 bases. The CDR3 is made up of 14 amino acids. CDR1 is MNHEY, CDR2 SMNVEV, per germline (reference sequence). CDR3 amino acids: CASSLSEHSYEQYF. CDR3 sequence (DNA): TGTGCCAGCAGTTTAAGCGAACACTCCTACGAGCAGTACTTC.

The chain links TRBV6-2 or TRBV6-3 to TRBJ1-5; TRBD1 agrees at 7 bases. The J segment lost 1 base and the V segment lost 4 bases, leaving 10 bases of the junction unmatched. Germline V lookup: CDR1 MNHEY, CDR2 SVGEGT. The CDR3 covers 17 residues. The CDR3 nucleotides are TGTGCCAGCAGTTTCAGACAGGGCGGTGGGAGCAATCAGCCCCAGCATTTT. It codes for CASSFRQGGGSNQPQHF.

The rearrangement joins TRBV3-1 (or the pseudogene TRBV3-2) to TRBJ1-6; TRBD1 is a possible D gene (5 bases). From germline, CDR1 is LGHDT and CDR2 YNNKEL (reference sequence). V lost 1 base to trimming and J lost 10 bases, with 14 bases between them. The CDR3 consists of 15 residues. The CDR3 nucleotides read TGTGCCAGCAGCCAAGGGGAGGGGATAACCTCACCCCTCCACTTT. It specifies CASSQGEGITSPLHF.

The rearrangement uses TRBV7-2 and TRBJ2-7; 10 nucleotides align to TRBD1. The CDR3 runs 15 residues. The J segment lost 3 bases and the V segment lost 3 bases, leaving 5 bases of the junction unmatched. The germline V gene has CDR1 SGHTA and CDR2 FQGNSA. CDR3 in DNA: TGTGCCAGCAGCTTTACCGGGACAGGGGTCTACGAGCAGTACTTC. As protein: CASSFTGTGVYEQYF. The whole variable domain, remainder taken from reference TRBV7-2 and TRBJ2-7, is GAGVSQSPSNKVTEKGKDVELRCDPISGHTALYWYRQSLGQGLEFLIYFQGNSAPDKSGLPSDRFSAERTGGSVSTLTIQRTQQEDSAVYLCASSFTGTGVYEQYFGPGTRLTVT.

CDR3 DNA: TGTGCCAGCAGCTCGCGACAGGGCGCAGGGGAGTACTTC. It encodes CASSSRQGAGEYF. The V gene is TRBV5-6, the J gene TRBJ2-7; the match to TRBD1 covers 7 bases. The CDR3 length is 13 residues. CDR1 and CDR2 (germline): SGHDT, YYEEEE. Trimming took 3 bases from V and 11 from J; bases not matched to a gene: 11. Variable domain in full (rest from reference TRBV5-6 and TRBJ2-7): DAGVTQSPTHLIKTRGQQVTLRCSPKSGHDTVSWYQQALGQGPQFIFQYYEEEERQRGNFPDRFSGHQFPNYSSELNVNALLLGDSALYLCASSSRQGAGEYFGPGTRLTVT.

The genes are TRBV4-1 and TRBJ2-7; tentative D call: TRBD1 (6 bases). The CDR3 spans 16 residues. Germline V gene sequence: CDR1 MGHRA, CDR2 YSYEKL. V gave up 2 bases and J gave up 1 base, with 15 bases separating them. CDR3 sequence reads: CASSQFTGLGSYEQYF. The CDR3 DNA reads as TGCGCCAGCAGCCAATTCACAGGGCTGGGATCCTACGAGCAGTACTTC.

The table lists this clone with a count of one. The chain is built from TRBV6-5 and TRBJ2-7; D is tentatively TRBD1 or TRBD2 (6 bases each). Trimming removed 2 bases from V and 6 bases from J, with 11 bases in between. The CDR3 sequence is 13 residues long. The germline V gene has CDR1 MNHEY and CDR2 SVGAGI. DNA of the CDR3: TGTGCCAGCAGTTACCCACAGGGAGGCGAGCAGTACTTC. Amino acid sequence: CASSYPQGGEQYF.

The chain is built from TRBV5-1 and TRBJ2-7; D might be TRBD2 (6 bases). Germline CDR1 reads SGHRS; CDR2 reads YFSETQ. V was shortened by 5 bases and J by 0 bases, with 15 bases between the two germline ends. CDR3 length: 15 amino acids. Here the CDR3 reads CASSLYSGHSYEQYF. CDR3 in DNA: TGCGCCAGCAGTCTGTATAGCGGTCACTCCTACGAGCAGTACTTC.

This clone turned up a few times. This chain uses TRBV6-5 with TRBJ1-1; D is ambiguous. This CDR3 is built from 13 residues. Trimming took off 0 bases at V and 4 bases at J, with 6 bases between the two ends. Per germline, CDR1 MNHEY and CDR2 SVGAGI. The CDR3 sequence is CASSYSISTEAFF. CDR3 DNA: TGTGCCAGCAGTTACTCGATAAGCACTGAAGCTTTCTTT.

The V gene is TRBV6-1, the J gene TRBJ2-7, with D unclear. Germline lookup yields CDR1 MNHNS and CDR2 SASEGT. This CDR3 has 12 residues. The V end was cut by 0 bases, the J end by 4 bases, with 4 bases between. The chain's CDR3 is CASSEAAYEQYF. In DNA form, the CDR3 reads TGTGCCAGCAGTGAAGCTGCTTACGAGCAGTACTTC.

V is TRBV18 and J is TRBJ1-3; D gene ambiguous. Trimming pared 0 bases from V and 0 bases from J, leaving 12 bases between. Germline values: CDR1 KGHSH, CDR2 LQKENI. The CDR3 has 17 amino acids. The CDR3 spells CASSPPKKKASGNTIYF. In DNA, the CDR3 is TGTGCCAGCTCACCACCGAAGAAGAAGGCCTCTGGAAACACCATATATTTT.

The V call is TRBV28, the J call TRBJ1-1; D is ambiguous. CDR3 length: 12 residues. Trimming took 6 bases from V and 7 from J, leaving 12 bases between them. Germline V gene lookup returns CDR1 MDHEN and CDR2 SYDVKM. In DNA, the CDR3 is TGTGCCAGCAGCTTTGGACGCTTTGAAGCTTTCTTT. Translation: CASSFGRFEAFF.

This chain joins TRBV15 and TRBJ1-3; D is unclear. Germline CDR1 LNHNV, CDR2 YYDKDF (reference sequence). The CDR3 contains 14 residues. Between the trimmed V and J ends, which lost 6 bases and 1 base, there was a span of 10 bases. The CDR3 bases are TGTGCCACCAGTTTTTCGCTATCTGGAAACACCATATATTTT. Its translation is CATSFSLSGNTIYF.

The chain employs TRBV7-9 and TRBJ2-5; D is undetermined. This CDR3 has 12 residues. Trimming pared 2 bases from V and 5 bases from J, leaving 6 bases between. In germline, CDR1 is SEHNR, CDR2 FQNEAQ (reference sequence). CDR3 protein: CASSLSGETQYF. The CDR3 DNA sequence: TGTGCCAGCAGCTTATCGGGTGAGACCCAGTACTTC.

The chain employs TRBV5-1 and TRBJ1-2, with D uncertain. Germline V gene sequence: CDR1 SGHRS, CDR2 YFSETQ. There are 14 residues in the CDR3. Trimming removed 1 base at V and 2 bases at J, with 9 bases between. In DNA, the CDR3 is TGCGCCAGCAGCTTGTCTGTGACCAACTATGGCTACACCTTC. This gives the protein CASSLSVTNYGYTF.

The chain couples TRBV4-3 to TRBJ2-6; D is uncertain. CDR3 length: 16 residues. Trimming stripped 5 bases from V and 0 bases from J, with 11 bases between. Germline values: CDR1 LGHNA, CDR2 YSLEER. The CDR3 DNA sequence: TGCGCCAGCAGCTGGTACAAACCCTCTGGGGCCAACGTCCTGACTTTC. Protein sequence: CASSWYKPSGANVLTF.

V and J are TRBV5-4 and TRBJ2-7, with TRBD2 matching 7 bases. The CDR3 spans 15 residues. V dropped 4 bases and J dropped 3; count of bases not matched to a gene: 10. Germline CDR1 and CDR2: SGHNT and YYREEE (reference sequence). The CDR3 bases are TGTGCCAGCAGCCCCACCCGGGGGGAACACTACGAGCAGTACTTC. It encodes CASSPTRGEHYEQYF.

The sample holds one count of this clone. The chain links TRBV6-4 to TRBJ1-2, with 7 positions matching TRBD1. Trimming cost V 5 bases and J 7 bases; bases outside gene matches: 10. Germline V CDR1 and CDR2: MRHNA, SNTAGT. This CDR3 is built from 14 residues. CDR3 nucleotides: TGTGCCAGCAGTTCAACAGGGGCTGGGGGTGGCTACACCTTC. This translates into CASSSTGAGGGYTF.

V gene TRBV18 combines with J gene TRBJ2-2, with no clear D. The CDR3 is made up of 15 amino acids. CDR1 and CDR2 (germline): KGHSH, LQKENI. The V end lost 3 bases, the J end lost 0 bases, and 8 bases lay between the germline ends. The CDR3 reads CASSPALSNTGELFF. The CDR3 DNA reads as TGTGCCAGCTCACCGGCACTCTCGAACACCGGGGAGCTGTTTTTT.